This T cell receptor beta chain was found in a study of T cells in women clearing cervical HPV infection. Cervical HPV DNA detected by MY09/MY11 PCR, typed by dot-blot. immunoSEQ multiplex PCR used an average of 1200 ng genomic DNA. Clones were sequenced by immunoSEQ multiplex PCR, and TCRdb holds only the in-frame ones, with some missing. Its listing shows approximately 23,000 clones. As concerns this clone: Its cognate antigen is unknown.

The study's findings and limits: Repertoire richness, not evenness, was significantly elevated in CIN3+ cases versus controls.

What was sequenced was blood buffy coat. The source is a woman between 18 and 70 years old with a cervical HPV16 infection that either progressed to CIN3+ or cleared (not recorded which).

The CDR3 sequence is CASSFTGYNQPQHF. The CDR3 DNA, read in part, is TGTGCCAGCAGTTTCACAGGCTACAATCAGCCC. The J gene is TRBJ1-5, the V gene TRBV12-3 or TRBV12-4, with D possibly TRBD1 on 5 matching bases. The DNA ends 3 residues before the CDR3 does, and the rest of the CDR3 is filled in from the germline J gene. The CDR3 consists of 14 residues. V lost 3 bases, J lost 3 bases, and 9 bases lay in between.